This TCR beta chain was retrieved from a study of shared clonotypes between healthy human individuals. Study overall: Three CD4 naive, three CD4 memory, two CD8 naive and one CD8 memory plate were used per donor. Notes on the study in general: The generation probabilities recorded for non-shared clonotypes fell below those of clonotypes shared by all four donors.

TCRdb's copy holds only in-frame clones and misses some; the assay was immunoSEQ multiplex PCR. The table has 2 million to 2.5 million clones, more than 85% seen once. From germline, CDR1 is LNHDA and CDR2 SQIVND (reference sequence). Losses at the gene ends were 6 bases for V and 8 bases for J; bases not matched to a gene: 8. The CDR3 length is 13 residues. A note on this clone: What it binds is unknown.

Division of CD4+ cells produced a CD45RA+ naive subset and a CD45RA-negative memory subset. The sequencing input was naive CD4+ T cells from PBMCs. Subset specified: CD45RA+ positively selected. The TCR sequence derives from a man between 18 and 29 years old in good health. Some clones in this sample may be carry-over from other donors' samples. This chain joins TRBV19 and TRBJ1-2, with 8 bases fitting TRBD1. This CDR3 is CASSPTGVRGYTF. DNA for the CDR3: TGTGCCAGTAGCCCGACAGGGGTTCGAGGCTACACCTTC.